The next 3 T cell receptor beta chains were all read from a single sample in a study of CD8 T cells in ankylosing spondylitis. Using its own MiXCR run on the 5' RACE reads, TCRdb lists one record per CDR3 protein. The sample holds 200,000 to 250,000 distinct CDR3 sequences, roughly 8.2% seen once. What was sequenced was blood, either unsorted or a sorted T cell fraction (not recorded which). These receptors were obtained from a female donor with ankylosing spondylitis or in good health (not recorded which).

Comment on this clonotype: A read error is possible here, since a much larger clone lies one base away. The chain couples TRBV29-1 to TRBJ2-7; D may be TRBD1 (6 bases). CDR1 and CDR2 from the germline V gene are SQVTM and ANQGSEA. The CDR3 has 12 amino acids. The CDR3 loop is CSGEDPGVEQYF. DNA for the CDR3: TGCAGCGGTGAAGATCCAGGGGTCGAGCAGTACTTC.

V usage is TRBV29-1 and J usage is TRBJ2-1; D call uncertain. V lost 3 bases to trimming and J lost 6 bases, with 12 bases between them. The germline gives CDR1 SQVTM, CDR2 ANQGSEA. CDR3 length equals 13 residues. This chain's CDR3 is CSVERRLGNEQFF. CDR3 DNA: TGCAGCGTTGAGAGGCGGCTTGGCAATGAGCAGTTCTTC.

This clonotype appeared many times. This chain links TRBV27 with TRBJ2-7; no clear D. The CDR3 is made up of 13 amino acids. The V end was cut by 5 bases, the J end by 2 bases, with 10 bases between. Germline CDR1 and CDR2: MNHEY and SMNVEV (reference sequence). CDR3 sequence (DNA): TGTGCCAGCAGTACCAAGGAACCCTACGAGCAGTACTTC. This sequence encodes CASSTKEPYEQYF.